This note documents a single T cell receptor beta chain sequence. These data are taken from a study of blood T cell repertoires in COVID-19. Across the study: Both acute and convalescent COVID-19 samples were obtained from the United States, Italy and Spain. T cells, B-cell-depleted T cells, or PBMCs provided the cDNA or gDNA that served as material.

In the source study's methods: Nucleated cell number was recorded as an estimate derived from reference gene primer amplification. The protocol was immunoSEQ multiplex PCR, while the TCRdb copy is restricted to in-frame clones and leaves out a portion. That table furnishes V, J and clone size, whereas the DNA furnished D and trimming. Here the sample spans about 120,000 clones, approximately 90% being singletons. The sequenced material came from peripheral blood. This TCR derives from an elderly woman with acute or convalescent COVID-19.

CDR3 nucleotides: TGTGCCAGCAGCCTTGGACACGACTACGAGCAGTACTTC. As protein: CASSLGHDYEQYF. V is TRBV28 and J is TRBJ2-7, with D possibly TRBD1 on 5 matching bases. Trimming took 6 bases from V and 3 from J, leaving 12 bases between them. The CDR3 loop spans 13 amino acids. The V gene's germline CDR1 is MDHEN and CDR2 SYDVKM.